In its sample, the clone carrying this T cell receptor beta chain was seen a few times. Its antigen remains unidentified. Each CDR3 protein gets one entry after TCRdb re-called the 5' RACE reads with MiXCR. In the table there are roughly 700,000 distinct CDR3 sequences, roughly 19% of which are singletons. This sample was taken from a study of CD8 T cells in ankylosing spondylitis. Whole-study results and caveats: Made up of under ten highly homologous variants, a TCR beta motif appeared characteristic of ankylosing spondylitis blood.

Germline V gives CDR1 LNHDA, CDR2 SQIVND (reference sequence). This CDR3 is 15 amino acids long. The germline V and J ends were trimmed by 9 bases and 0 bases, with 15 bases remaining between them. Sequencing used blood, either unsorted or a sorted T cell fraction (not recorded which). The clonotype comes from a male donor with ankylosing spondylitis. The rearrangement links TRBV19 to TRBJ1-3; perhaps TRBD1 as D (6 bases). The CDR3 region has the DNA TGTGCCAGCCGCGCTACAGGGAACTCTGGAAACACCATATATTTT. Amino acid sequence: CASRATGNSGNTIYF.